Below are 19 T cell receptor beta chains sequenced from a single sample in a study of blood T cell repertoires in COVID-19. Method: immunoSEQ multiplex PCR; TCRdb's copy keeps in-frame clones and lacks some. The data show some 260,000 clones, 80% to 95% seen once. Input material: PBMCs or T cells enriched from blood (not recorded which). The receptor set was obtained from a woman younger than 30 who had recovered from COVID-19.

The V gene is TRBV5-1, the J gene TRBJ2-5, with D possibly TRBD2 on 7 matching bases. Germline V gene sequence: CDR1 SGHRS, CDR2 YFSETQ. The V end was cut by 3 bases, the J end by 4 bases, with 16 bases between. The CDR3 has 15 residues. This CDR3 is CASSWVKGGRETQYF. The DNA of the CDR3 is TGCGCCAGCAGCTGGGTAAAGGGGGGGAGAGAGACCCAGTACTTC. The whole variable domain, filled in from reference TRBV5-1 and TRBJ2-5, reads KAGVTQTPRYLIKTRGQQVTLSCSPISGHRSVSWYQQTPGQGLQFLFEYFSETQRNKGNFPGRFSGRQFSNSRSEMNVSTLELGDSALYLCASSWVKGGRETQYFGPGTRLLVL.

This clone was observed once. The chain combines TRBV2 with TRBJ1-1; D is unresolved. The CDR3 runs to 13 residues. Looked up from germline, CDR1 is SNHLY and CDR2 is FYNNEI. Trimming removed 8 bases at V and 0 bases at J, with 10 bases between. Written as DNA, the CDR3 is TGTGCCAGCGGCCTTTCCATGAACACTGAAGCTTTCTTT. This encodes CASGLSMNTEAFF.

V usage is TRBV27 and J usage is TRBJ2-1, with D perhaps TRBD2 (6 bases). V shed 3 bases and J shed 3 bases, with 21 bases lying between them. The CDR3 runs to 18 residues. Germline V gives CDR1 MNHEY, CDR2 SMNVEV (reference sequence). CDR3 sequence (DNA): TGTGCCAGCAGTTTCTCCCCCCGTATTGCGGGACTCTACAATGAGCAGTTCTTC. Protein: CASSFSPRIAGLYNEQFF.

J is TRBJ1-4 and V is TRBV9; possibly TRBD1 for D (5 bases). Trimming took 7 bases from V and 4 from J, leaving 8 bases between them. Germline values: CDR1 SGDLS, CDR2 YYNGEE. This CDR3 contains 12 residues. CDR3 in amino acids: CASSGNNEKLFF. The CDR3 DNA follows: TGTGCCAGCTCAGGGAATAATGAAAAACTGTTTTTT.

This chain uses TRBV7-8 with TRBJ2-5; D might be TRBD2 (6 bases). CDR3 length: 14 amino acids. Germline V gene lookup returns CDR1 SGHVS and CDR2 FQNEAQ. Trimming shortened V by 4 bases and J by 7 bases, and 16 bases separated the two germline ends. CDR3 sequence reads: CASSSRRVGGTQYF. DNA of the CDR3: TGTGCCAGCAGCTCGCGAAGGGTGGGGGGGACCCAGTACTTC.

The chain employs TRBV5-5 and TRBJ2-2, with D possibly TRBD2 on 5 matching bases. Germline lookup yields CDR1 SGHKS and CDR2 YYEKEE (reference sequence). Deletions cut 7 bases from V and 6 bases from J, with 13 bases between. The CDR3 length is 13 residues. CDR3 bases: TGTGCCAGCCTTTTGAGGGTGGCCGGGGAGCTGTTTTTT. It translates to CASLLRVAGELFF. Variable domain in full (rest from reference TRBV5-5 and TRBJ2-2): DAGVTQSPTHLIKTRGQQVTLRCSPISGHKSVSWYQQVLGQGPQFIFQYYEKEERGRGNFPDRFSARQFPNYSSELNVNALLLGDSALYLCASLLRVAGELFFGEGSRLTVL.

With respect to this clone: This specimen includes other DNA sequences encoding the same CDR3. The chain employs TRBV5-1 and TRBJ2-7; TRBD1 might be the D (5 bases). Germline CDR1 is SGHRS and CDR2 is YFSETQ. The CDR3 is made up of 12 amino acids. V was trimmed by 1 base and J by 6 bases, leaving 8 bases between them. The DNA of the CDR3 is TGCGCCAGCAGCTTGAAAGGGGTCGAGCAGTACTTC. It translates to CASSLKGVEQYF.

The gene calls are TRBV19 and TRBJ1-5; a weak D match, TRBD1 (5 bases). The CDR3 runs to 13 residues. Germline lookup yields CDR1 LNHDA and CDR2 SQIVND (reference sequence). V was cut by 7 bases and J by 4 bases, with 11 bases left in between. The CDR3 protein is CASTRQLNQPQHF. In DNA, the CDR3 is TGTGCCAGTACCCGACAGCTAAATCAGCCCCAGCATTTT.

This chain links TRBV28 with TRBJ1-1; possibly TRBD1 for D (6 bases). Germline CDR1 MDHEN, CDR2 SYDVKM. The length of the CDR3 is 11 residues. Trimming stripped 6 bases from V and 11 bases from J, with 13 bases between. DNA of the CDR3: TGTGCCAGCAGCACACAGGGCGGGGCTTTCTTT. It codes for CASSTQGGAFF.

The rearrangement links TRBV28 to TRBJ1-3, with D unclear. The CDR3 runs 12 residues. The V gene lost 5 bases and the J gene lost 2 bases, with 4 bases spanning the gap. The germline CDR1 and CDR2 sequences are MDHEN and SYDVKM. CDR3 in amino acids: CASSVTGNTIYF. CDR3 sequence (DNA): TGTGCCAGCAGTGTAACTGGAAACACCATATATTTT.

This clone has a handful of counts. J is TRBJ1-2 and V is TRBV9; 10 bases line up with TRBD1. The CDR3 has 16 amino acids. Unmatched junction bases numbered 13, after V lost 3 bases and J lost 8 bases. The germline gives CDR1 SGDLS, CDR2 YYNGEE. CDR3 sequence reads: CASSAGQGGVARGYTF. The CDR3 DNA follows: TGTGCCAGCAGCGCCGGACAGGGGGGAGTTGCGCGCGGCTACACCTTC.

The V call is TRBV27, the J call TRBJ1-2, with TRBD1 matching over 11 bases. With 4 bases clipped from V and 0 bases from J, the junction kept 7 bases outside the gene matches. This CDR3 has 17 amino acids. The germline V gene encodes CDR1 MNHEY and CDR2 SMNVEV (reference sequence). The CDR3 DNA sequence: TGTGCCAGCAGTTCCCGGGACAGGGGGAGGGCTAACTATGGCTACACCTTC. Residues: CASSSRDRGRANYGYTF.

The V gene is TRBV7-8, the J gene TRBJ2-7; the match to TRBD2 covers 11 bases. V shed 2 bases and J 5 bases; nucleotides not matched to a gene: 8. The CDR3 is 16 amino acids. Germline CDR1 and CDR2: SGHVS and FQNEAQ. The CDR3 loop reads CASSLSGLAGTNEQYF. In DNA form, the CDR3 reads TGTGCCAGCAGCTTAAGCGGACTAGCGGGCACCAACGAGCAGTACTTC.

The chain employs TRBV6-5 and TRBJ2-7; TRBD2 matches 7 bases. The V gene's germline CDR1 is MNHEY and CDR2 SVGAGI. The CDR3 loop spans 15 amino acids. V lost 6 bases to trimming and J lost 6 bases; unmatched junction nucleotides: 14. CDR3 nucleotides: TGTGCCAGCAGCGAGGGGTTTTCAGCGGGGCGCGAGCAGTACTTC. Protein product: CASSEGFSAGREQYF.

The CDR3 region is CASSPDRDTEAFF. The CDR3 DNA reads as TGTGCCAGCAGCCCGGACAGGGACACTGAAGCTTTCTTT. The rearrangement joins TRBV13 to TRBJ1-1; 8 nucleotides agree with TRBD1. This CDR3 spans 13 amino acids. J lost 3 bases, V lost 5 bases, and 2 bases had no gene match. Germline V gives CDR1 PRHDT, CDR2 FYEKMQ (reference sequence). The whole variable domain, filled in from reference TRBV13 and TRBJ1-1, reads AAGVIQSPRHLIKEKRETATLKCYPIPRHDTVYWYQQGPGQDPQFLISFYEKMQSDKGSIPDRFSAQQFSDYHSELNMSSLELGDSALYFCASSPDRDTEAFFGQGTRLTVV.

This chain links TRBV4-1 with TRBJ2-7; D possibly corresponds to TRBD2 (6 bases). This CDR3 has 15 amino acids. Trimming took 4 bases from V and 4 from J, leaving 17 bases between them. The germline V gene has CDR1 MGHRA and CDR2 YSYEKL. The CDR3: CASSPPGGARYEQYF. DNA for the CDR3: TGCGCCAGCAGCCCCCCAGGCGGGGCAAGATACGAGCAGTACTTC.

In the case of this clone: This sample also contains other DNA sequences that code for the same CDR3. The V gene is TRBV9, the J gene TRBJ2-7, with D hard to call. The CDR3 loop spans 13 amino acids. V gave up 3 bases and J gave up 2 bases, with 9 bases separating them. Germline assignment: CDR1 SGDLS and CDR2 YYNGEE. The CDR3 DNA reads as TGTGCCAGCAGCGCGACTGGAACCTACGAGCAGTACTTC. The encoded protein is CASSATGTYEQYF.

The gene calls are TRBV6-5 and TRBJ2-5; no firm D call. CDR3 length equals 13 residues. Trimming pared 6 bases from V and 4 bases from J, leaving 12 bases between. In germline, CDR1 is MNHEY, CDR2 SVGAGI. The CDR3 nucleotides are TGTGCCAGCAGCCGACAAGGTGGAGAGACCCAGTACTTC. Translating gives CASSRQGGETQYF.

The V and J genes are TRBV7-8 and TRBJ2-5, with D unresolved. V dropped 2 bases and J dropped 5 bases, with 12 bases sitting between them. Germline-derived CDR1 and CDR2 are SGHVS and FQNEAQ. The CDR3 sequence is 14 residues long. Written as DNA, the CDR3 is TGTGCCAGCAGCTTATCCCAGGTTGTGGAGACCCAGTACTTC. Translating it yields CASSLSQVVETQYF. Full variable domain (rest looked up from reference TRBV7-8 and TRBJ2-5): GAGVSQSPRYKVAKRGQDVALRCDPISGHVSLFWYQQALGQGPEFLTYFQNEAQLDKSGLPSDRFFAERPEGSVSTLKIQRTQQEDSAVYLCASSLSQVVETQYFGPGTRLLVL.